This TCR beta chain was observed in a study of T cell repertoires in cytomegalovirus infection (dated by TCRdb to between 2018 and 2021). General notes on the study: Alongside well-studied HLA-B-restricted epitopes, the peptide stimulations were aimed at recently identified HLA-C-restricted CMV epitopes, whose presentation resists viral immunomodulation. The HLA type of each donor mattered for the analysis, because public TCR beta signatures pointed to carriage of CMV infection along with the matching HLA type.

General findings and caveats noted by the study authors: Cumulative frequency of public TCR beta family members discriminated carriers of CMV infection plus the relevant HLA type in this cohort and an independent approximately 350-donor cohort. The ex vivo response was dominated by HLA-C-restricted CMV-specific TCR beta clonotypes, and the single most frequent clonotype in two of eight donors was supplied by these HLA-C-restricted clonotypes.

The intended sense of this specimen's treatment or condition label: in vitro stimulation with specific CMV peptide epitopes to enrich CMV-specific T cells. The CDR3 goes from the cysteine to the phenylalanine over 17 residues. Only the CDR3 part of the read is kept: 51 bases, read in frame from the first base. The germline V gene specifies MGHRA as CDR1 and YSYEKL as CDR2. V has 4 bases trimmed and J has 4 bases trimmed; junction bases matching no gene number 11. Notes on this clonotype: Its antigen target is currently unknown. No much larger clonotype is one base removed from it; base qualities were not supplied.

TCRdb lists the instrument as Illumina HiSeq 1500. TCRdb redid the processing of the public reads, applying fastp at Q25 and MiXCR, and retained in-frame beta chains. CDR3 protein duplicates are merged, each entry listing the most common genes and DNA. This sample has about 900,000 distinct CDR3 sequences in its table, and roughly 31% of those were observed once. The top ten clones comprise roughly 12% of the sample. This receptor chain uses TRBV4-1 and TRBJ2-1; TRBD2 fits 9 bases in the junction. Specimen: cultured CD8+ T cells from PBMCs, collected from culture after CMV antigen stimulation. The clonotype comes from a human donor in good health (CMV status not recorded). Some clones in this sample may be carry-over from other donors' samples. The CDR3 reads as follows: CASSLSLSGGIYNEQFF. In nucleotides, the sequence is TGCGCCAGCAGCCTCTCCCTTAGCGGGGGAATTTACAATGAGCAGTTCTTC.